What follows are 8 T cell receptor beta chains derived from one specimen sequenced in a study of PD-1 blockade in classical Hodgkin lymphoma. Using immunoSEQ multiplex PCR, the repertoire was profiled, and TCRdb retains in-frame clones only, with some absent. This sample has approximately 98,000 clones; 80% to 90% occur once, and the top ten carry 15% to 20%. Every patient relapsed after autologous stem cell transplantation, and brentuximab vedotin exposure varied. This material consisted of peripheral blood mononuclear cells (PBMCs), taken before the second cycle of nivolumab. These receptors all stem from a human donor with classical Hodgkin lymphoma.

The chain employs TRBV28 and TRBJ1-1, with D possibly TRBD1 on 6 matching bases. The CDR3 has 14 residues. Germline V gene lookup returns CDR1 MDHEN and CDR2 SYDVKM. The V end lost 5 bases, the J end lost 2 bases, and 12 bases lay between the germline ends. The CDR3 region is CASSHYRANTEAFF. The CDR3 nucleotides read TGTGCCAGCAGTCACTACAGGGCAAACACTGAAGCTTTCTTT.

The chain employs TRBV7-9 and TRBJ2-7; possibly TRBD1 or TRBD2 for D (7 bases each). Trimming left V 6 bases short and J 6 bases short, with 12 bases between. CDR1 is SEHNR, CDR2 FQNEAQ, per germline (reference sequence). This CDR3 has 12 amino acids. The CDR3 sequence: CASRPGGGEQYF. The DNA for the CDR3 is TGTGCCAGCAGACCAGGGGGGGGCGAGCAGTACTTC.

The J gene is TRBJ2-1, the V gene TRBV29-1, with 13 bases identical to TRBD2. V lost 4 bases to trimming and J lost 8 bases; unmatched junction nucleotides: 11. Germline CDR1 and CDR2: SQVTM and ANQGSEA. The CDR3 length is 16 residues. The CDR3 coding sequence is TGCAGCGTTGTAGGACTAGCGGGAGTCTGGGGCGATGAGCAGTTCTTC. Its protein product is CSVVGLAGVWGDEQFF.

J is TRBJ1-2 and V is TRBV18, with a tentative D call TRBD1 (6 bases). This CDR3 has 16 residues. Germline CDR1 KGHSH, CDR2 LQKENI. The ends were cut back, 10 bases at V and 5 bases at J, with 26 bases in the middle. The DNA for the CDR3 is TGTGCCATTACTCCTCAGGGGCAGGGCTACCAGTATGGCTACACCTTC. It yields the protein CAITPQGQGYQYGYTF.

In its sample, this clone was seen once. The chain uses TRBV5-1 and TRBJ1-3; no firm D call. Trimming removed 1 base from V and 1 base from J, with 6 bases in between. The CDR3 totals 14 residues. Germline-derived CDR1 and CDR2 are SGHRS and YFSETQ. The CDR3 DNA reads TGCGCCAGCAGCTTGCAAGGGTCTGGAAACACCATATATTTT. It yields the protein CASSLQGSGNTIYF.

This chain links TRBV7-9 with TRBJ2-5; tentative D call: TRBD1 (6 bases). Germline V CDR1 and CDR2: SEHNR, FQNEAQ (reference sequence). CDR3 size: 14 residues. V lost 7 bases to trimming and J lost 2 bases, with 14 bases between them. CDR3 region: CASTSKDRQETQYF. In DNA, the CDR3 is TGTGCCAGCACCTCTAAGGACAGACAAGAGACCCAGTACTTC.

The chain uses TRBV18 and TRBJ1-1, with 8 nucleotides matching TRBD1. Losses at the gene ends were 4 bases for V and 4 bases for J; bases not matched to a gene: 5. The germline CDR1 and CDR2 sequences are KGHSH and LQKENI. The CDR3 length is 14 residues. The CDR3 here is CASSRQGPGTEAFF. The DNA of the CDR3 is TGTGCCAGCTCACGACAGGGGCCGGGCACTGAAGCTTTCTTT.

This clone was counted a single time. The chain couples TRBV11-2 to TRBJ2-6; TRBD2 might be the D (6 bases). Deletions cut 3 bases from V and 4 bases from J, with 16 bases between. The CDR3 totals 17 residues. Germline CDR1 is SGHAT and CDR2 is FQNNGV. For the CDR3, the DNA is TGTGCCAGCAGCTTCATACGGGGGTCGAGAGGGGCCAACGTCCTGACTTTC. The encoded protein is CASSFIRGSRGANVLTF.